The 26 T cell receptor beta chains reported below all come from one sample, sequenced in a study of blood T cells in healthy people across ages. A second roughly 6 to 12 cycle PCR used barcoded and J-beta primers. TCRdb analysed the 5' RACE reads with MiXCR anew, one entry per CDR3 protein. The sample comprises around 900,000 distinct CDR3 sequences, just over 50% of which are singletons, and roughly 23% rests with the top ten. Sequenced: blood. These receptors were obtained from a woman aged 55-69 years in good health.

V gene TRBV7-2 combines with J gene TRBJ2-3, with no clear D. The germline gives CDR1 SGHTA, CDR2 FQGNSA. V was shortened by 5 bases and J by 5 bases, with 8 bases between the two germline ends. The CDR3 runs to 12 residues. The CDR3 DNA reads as TGTGCCAGCAGCCAGGTGGTAGATACGCAGTATTTT. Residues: CASSQVVDTQYF. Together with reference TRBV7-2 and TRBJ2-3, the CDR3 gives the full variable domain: GAGVSQSPSNKVTEKGKDVELRCDPISGHTALYWYRQSLGQGLEFLIYFQGNSAPDKSGLPSDRFSAERTGGSVSTLTIQRTQQEDSAVYLCASSQVVDTQYFGPGTRLTVL.

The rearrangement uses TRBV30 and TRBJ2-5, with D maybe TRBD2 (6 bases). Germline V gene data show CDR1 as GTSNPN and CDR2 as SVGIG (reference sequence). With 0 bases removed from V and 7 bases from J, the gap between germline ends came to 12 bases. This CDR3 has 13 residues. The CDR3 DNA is TGTGCCTGGAGTGTAACCGGGAGCGGGACCCAGTACTTC. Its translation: CAWSVTGSGTQYF. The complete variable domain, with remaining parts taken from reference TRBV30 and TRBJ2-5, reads SQTIHQWPATLVQPVGSPLSLECTVEGTSNPNLYWYRQAAGRGLQLLFYSVGIGQISSEVPQNLSASRPQDRQFILSSKKLLLSDSGFYLCAWSVTGSGTQYFGPGTRLLVL.

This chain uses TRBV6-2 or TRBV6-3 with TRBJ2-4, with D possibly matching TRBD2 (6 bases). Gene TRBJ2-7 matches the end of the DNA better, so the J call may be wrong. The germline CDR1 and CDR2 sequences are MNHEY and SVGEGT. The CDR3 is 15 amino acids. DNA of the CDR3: TGTGCCAGCAGGATGGGGAGGATCTTTCCGGGCGAGCAGTACTTC. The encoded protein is CASRMGRIFPGEQYF.

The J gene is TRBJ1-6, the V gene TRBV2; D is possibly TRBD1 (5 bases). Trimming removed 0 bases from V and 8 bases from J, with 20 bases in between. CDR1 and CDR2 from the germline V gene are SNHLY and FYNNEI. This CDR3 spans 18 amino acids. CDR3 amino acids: CASSEAPHQGEYDSPLHF. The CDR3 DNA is TGTGCCAGCAGTGAAGCGCCCCACCAGGGAGAGTATGATTCACCCCTCCACTTT.

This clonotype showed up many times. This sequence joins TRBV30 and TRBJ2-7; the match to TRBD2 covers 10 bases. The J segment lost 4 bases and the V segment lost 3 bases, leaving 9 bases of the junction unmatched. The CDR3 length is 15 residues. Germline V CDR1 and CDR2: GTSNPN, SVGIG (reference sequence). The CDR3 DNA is TGTGCCTGGAGGCCGGAACCTAGCGGGAGTTACGAGCAGTACTTC. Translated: CAWRPEPSGSYEQYF.

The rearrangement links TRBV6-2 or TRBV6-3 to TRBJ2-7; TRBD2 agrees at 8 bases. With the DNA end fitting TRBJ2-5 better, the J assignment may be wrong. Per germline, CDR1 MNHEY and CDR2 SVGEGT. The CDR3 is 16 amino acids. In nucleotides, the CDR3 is TGTGCCAGCAGTTACTCTAGCGGGAAGGCCGGGGAGACCCAGTACTTC. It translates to CASSYSSGKAGETQYF.

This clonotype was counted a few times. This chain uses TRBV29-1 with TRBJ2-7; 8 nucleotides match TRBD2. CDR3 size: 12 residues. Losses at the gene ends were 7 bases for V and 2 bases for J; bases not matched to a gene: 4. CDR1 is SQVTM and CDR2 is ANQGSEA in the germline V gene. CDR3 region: CSAETSAYEQYF. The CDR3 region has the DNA TGCAGCGCGGAGACTAGCGCCTACGAGCAGTACTTC.

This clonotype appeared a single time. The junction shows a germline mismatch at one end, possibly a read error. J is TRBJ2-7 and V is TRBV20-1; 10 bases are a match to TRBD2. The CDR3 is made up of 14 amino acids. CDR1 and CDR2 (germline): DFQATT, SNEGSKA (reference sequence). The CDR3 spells CSPSGRPSSYEQYF. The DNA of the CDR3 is TGCAGTCCTAGCGGGAGACCGTCCTCCTACGAGCAGTACTTC.

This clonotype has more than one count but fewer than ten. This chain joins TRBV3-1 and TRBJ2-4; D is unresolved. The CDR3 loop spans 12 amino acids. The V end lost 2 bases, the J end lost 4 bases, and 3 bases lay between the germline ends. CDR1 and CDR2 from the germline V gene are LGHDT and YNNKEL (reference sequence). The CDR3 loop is CASSQTKNIQYF. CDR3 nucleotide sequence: TGTGCCAGCAGCCAAACGAAAAACATTCAGTACTTC.

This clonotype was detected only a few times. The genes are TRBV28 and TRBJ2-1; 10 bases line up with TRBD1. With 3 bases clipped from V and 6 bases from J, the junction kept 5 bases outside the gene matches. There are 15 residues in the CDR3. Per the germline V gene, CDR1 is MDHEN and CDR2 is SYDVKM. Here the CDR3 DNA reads TGTGCCAGCAGTTTTCAGGGACAGGGGTCCAATGAGCAGTTCTTC. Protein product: CASSFQGQGSNEQFF.

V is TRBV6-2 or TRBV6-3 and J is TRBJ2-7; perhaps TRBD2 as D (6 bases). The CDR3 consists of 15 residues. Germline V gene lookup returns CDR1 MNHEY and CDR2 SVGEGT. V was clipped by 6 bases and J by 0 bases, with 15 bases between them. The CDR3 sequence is CASRVNRETSYEQYF. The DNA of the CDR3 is TGTGCCAGCAGGGTAAATCGGGAGACCTCCTACGAGCAGTACTTC.

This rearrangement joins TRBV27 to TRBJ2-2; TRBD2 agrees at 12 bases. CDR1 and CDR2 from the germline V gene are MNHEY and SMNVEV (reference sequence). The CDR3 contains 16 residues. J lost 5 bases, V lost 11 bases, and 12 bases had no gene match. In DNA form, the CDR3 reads TGTGCCTGTTCTAGCGGGAGGGGCCGGGGAACCGGGGAGCTGTTTTTT. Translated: CACSSGRGRGTGELFF.

CDR3 loop: CASSPTARSNYGYTF. The CDR3 DNA follows: TGTGCCAGCAGCCCAACGGCTCGGTCTAACTATGGCTACACCTTC. The J gene is TRBJ1-2, the V gene TRBV7-9; D is ambiguous. V was shortened by 5 bases and J by 0 bases, with 13 bases between the two germline ends. Germline values: CDR1 SEHNR, CDR2 FQNEAQ (reference sequence). This CDR3 comprises 15 residues. Combining the CDR3 with reference TRBV7-9 and TRBJ1-2 gives the whole variable domain DTGVSQNPRHKITKRGQNVTFRCDPISEHNRLYWYRQTLGQGPEFLTYFQNEAQLEKSRLLSDRFSAERPKGSFSTLEIQRTEQGDSAMYLCASSPTARSNYGYTFGSGTRLTVV.

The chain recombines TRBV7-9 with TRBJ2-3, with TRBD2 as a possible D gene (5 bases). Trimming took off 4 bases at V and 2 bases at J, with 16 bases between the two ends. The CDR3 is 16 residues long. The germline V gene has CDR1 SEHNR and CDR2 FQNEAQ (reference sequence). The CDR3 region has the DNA TGTGCCAGCAGCTCCCCCCGGAAGCGGCCCACAGATACGCAGTATTTT. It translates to CASSSPRKRPTDTQYF.

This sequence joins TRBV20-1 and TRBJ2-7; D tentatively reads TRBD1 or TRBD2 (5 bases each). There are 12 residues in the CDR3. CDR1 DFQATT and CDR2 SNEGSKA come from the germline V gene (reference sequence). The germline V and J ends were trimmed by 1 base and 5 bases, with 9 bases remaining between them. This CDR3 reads CSARVRGDEQYF. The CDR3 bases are TGCAGTGCTAGAGTTCGAGGGGACGAGCAGTACTTC.

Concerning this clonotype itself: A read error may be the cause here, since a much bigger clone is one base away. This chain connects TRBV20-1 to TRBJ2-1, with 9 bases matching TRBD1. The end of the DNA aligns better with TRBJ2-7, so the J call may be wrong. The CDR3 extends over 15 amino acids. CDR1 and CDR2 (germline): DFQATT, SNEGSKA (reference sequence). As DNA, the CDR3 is TGCAGTGCCGCAGCCGACAGGGGGACCTACAATGAGCAGTACTTC. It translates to CSAAADRGTYNEQYF.

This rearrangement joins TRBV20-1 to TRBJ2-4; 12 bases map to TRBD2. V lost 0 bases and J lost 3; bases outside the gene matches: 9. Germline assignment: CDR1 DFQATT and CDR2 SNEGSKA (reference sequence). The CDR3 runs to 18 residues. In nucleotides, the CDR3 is TGCAGTGCTAGAGATCTGCTAGCGGGAGGGACGCGCAAAAACATTCAGTACTTC. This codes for CSARDLLAGGTRKNIQYF.

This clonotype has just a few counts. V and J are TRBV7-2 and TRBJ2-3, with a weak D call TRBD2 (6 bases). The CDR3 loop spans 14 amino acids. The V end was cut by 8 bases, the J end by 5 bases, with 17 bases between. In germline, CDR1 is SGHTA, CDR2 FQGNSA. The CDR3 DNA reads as TGTGCCAGCGTCCCTGGAGGGGCGGGAGATACGCAGTATTTT. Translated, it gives CASVPGGAGDTQYF.

CDR3 nucleotide sequence: TGTGCCAGCAGCTTAGGGTCGAGACTAGCCCCCTACAATGAGCAGTTCTTC. Translated, it gives CASSLGSRLAPYNEQFF. The chain has TRBV7-2 and TRBJ2-1, with 7 bases fitting TRBD2. The germline gives CDR1 SGHTA, CDR2 FQGNSA. The junction had 8 bases not matched to a gene; V was cut back by 1 base and J by 2 bases. CDR3 size: 17 residues.

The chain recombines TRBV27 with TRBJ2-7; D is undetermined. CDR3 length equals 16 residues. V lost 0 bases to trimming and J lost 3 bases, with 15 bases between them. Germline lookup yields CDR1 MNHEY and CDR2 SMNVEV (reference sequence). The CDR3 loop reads CASSLSLTKTVYEQYF. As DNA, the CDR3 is TGTGCCAGCAGTTTATCGTTAACAAAGACCGTCTACGAGCAGTACTTC.

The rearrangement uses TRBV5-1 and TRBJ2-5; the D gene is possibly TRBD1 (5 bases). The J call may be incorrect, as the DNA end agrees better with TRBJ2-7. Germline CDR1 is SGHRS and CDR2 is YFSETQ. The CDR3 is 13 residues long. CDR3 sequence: CASKVGEDYEQYF. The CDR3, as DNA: TGCGCCAGCAAGGTAGGGGAAGACTACGAGCAGTACTTC.

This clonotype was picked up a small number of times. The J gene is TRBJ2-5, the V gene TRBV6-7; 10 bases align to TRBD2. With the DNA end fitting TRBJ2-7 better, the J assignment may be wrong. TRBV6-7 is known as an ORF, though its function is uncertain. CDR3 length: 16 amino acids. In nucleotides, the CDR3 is TGTGCCAGCAGTTGCCAACTAGCGGGGTTGTTCCACGAGCAGTACTTC. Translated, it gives CASSCQLAGLFHEQYF.

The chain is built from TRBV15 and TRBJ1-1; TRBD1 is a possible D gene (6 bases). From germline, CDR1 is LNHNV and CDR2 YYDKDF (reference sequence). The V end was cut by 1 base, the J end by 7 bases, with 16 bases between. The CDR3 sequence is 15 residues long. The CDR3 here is CATSRARRGGNEAFF. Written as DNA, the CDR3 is TGTGCCACCAGCAGAGCCCGAAGAGGGGGTAATGAAGCTTTCTTT.

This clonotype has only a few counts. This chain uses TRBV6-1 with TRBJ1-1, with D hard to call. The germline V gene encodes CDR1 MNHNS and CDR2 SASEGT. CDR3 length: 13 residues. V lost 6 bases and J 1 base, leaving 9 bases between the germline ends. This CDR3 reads CASSASKNTEAFF. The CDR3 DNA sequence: TGTGCCAGCAGCGCCAGTAAGAACACTGAAGCTTTCTTT.

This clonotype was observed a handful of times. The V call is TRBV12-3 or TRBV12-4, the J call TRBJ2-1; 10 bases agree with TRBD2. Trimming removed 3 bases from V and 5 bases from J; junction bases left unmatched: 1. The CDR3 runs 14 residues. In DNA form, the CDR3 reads TGTGCCAGCAGTTTGGGGACTAGCGACAATGAGCAGTTCTTC. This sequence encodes CASSLGTSDNEQFF.

DNA of the CDR3: TGTGCCAGCAGGCCAAACACGGGCACTGAAGCTTTCTTT. It codes for CASRPNTGTEAFF. The chain is built from TRBV11-2 and TRBJ1-1; no reliable D call. The CDR3 is made up of 13 amino acids. Germline CDR1 reads SGHAT; CDR2 reads FQNNGV. V lost 6 bases, J lost 4 bases, and 12 bases lay in between.